This T cell receptor (beta chain) originates from a study of shared clonotypes between healthy human individuals. Whole-study context: Every donor yielded three CD4 naive, three CD4 memory, two CD8 naive and one CD8 memory plate.

Study donors comprised healthy, HIV-negative adults devoid of recent acute infection or vaccination. Replicate PCRs from sorted subsets contained 200 ng DNA, which is 30,000 to 35,000 T cell genomes. In the authors' workflow: Filtering of immunoSEQ junctional sequences could not match full-length read filtering. Profiled with immunoSEQ multiplex PCR; TCRdb holds only in-frame clones, not every one. That table supplies the V and J calls and clone size; D and trimming were determined from the DNA. The table has under 650,000 clones, about 95% seen once. CDR3 length: 17 amino acids. Germline CDR1 SGHVS, CDR2 FQNEAQ. After removal of 5 bases from V and 2 bases from J, the junction contained 12 bases not matched to a gene.

V usage is TRBV7-8 and J usage is TRBJ2-7; 10 bases fit TRBD2. This clonotype originated in a woman in her 30s in good health. The sequencing sample was made of naive CD4+ T cells sorted from blood. The subset is: CD45RA+ positively selected. The CDR3 DNA sequence: TGTGCCAGCAGCGTATCGCCGGGACTAGCGTACCCCTACGAGCAGTACTTC. Translating gives CASSVSPGLAYPYEQYF. The complete variable domain, with remaining parts taken from reference TRBV7-8 and TRBJ2-7, reads GAGVSQSPRYKVAKRGQDVALRCDPISGHVSLFWYQQALGQGPEFLTYFQNEAQLDKSGLPSDRFFAERPEGSVSTLKIQRTQQEDSAVYLCASSVSPGLAYPYEQYFGPGTRLTVT.